This T cell receptor (beta chain) came from a study of blood T cell repertoires in COVID-19. Across the whole study: Sample material is recorded as cDNA or gDNA derived from T cells, B-cell-depleted T cells, or PBMCs.

Germline trimming cut 4 bases from V and 6 bases from J; bases unmatched to any gene: 6. CDR1 and CDR2 from the germline V gene are SGDLS and YYNGEE. The CDR3 loop spans 15 amino acids. Participants' reported clinical history set cohort assignment. Recovered Cohort 3 donors showed two negative PCRs, clearance, or symptom resolution. Authors' analysis steps: Estimation of nucleated cell counts was performed using reference gene primer amplification. Produced via immunoSEQ multiplex PCR; TCRdb's table is partial and in-frame only. That table furnishes V, J and clone size, whereas the DNA furnished D and trimming. The sample records fewer than 350,000 clones, about 85% being singletons.

This rearrangement joins TRBV9 to TRBJ1-6; 8 bases align to TRBD1. The TCR sequence derives from a woman aged 45 to 65 who had recovered from COVID-19. Sequenced sample: PBMCs or T cells enriched from blood (not recorded which). CDR3 nucleotide sequence: TGTGCCAGCAGCCCCAGGGACAGGTCTAATTCACCCCTCCACTTT. Translating gives CASSPRDRSNSPLHF.